The 15 T cell receptor beta chains given below trace back to one sample, sequenced in a study of identical twins. TCRdb re-analysed the 5' RACE reads in MiXCR, keeping a single row per CDR3 protein. The sample holds 450,000 or so distinct CDR3 sequences; 14% are singletons and the top ten take about 0.94%. These data are also associated with another study on yellow fever vaccine responses in identical twins.

What was sequenced was CD4+ T cells sorted from blood. The receptors were sampled from a woman under 30 in good health.

In this sample, this clonotype turned up a few times. The chain couples TRBV7-2 to TRBJ2-7, with TRBD2 matching 8 bases. Unmatched junction bases numbered 15, after V lost 6 bases and J lost 2 bases. Germline-derived CDR1 and CDR2 are SGHTA and FQGNSA. This CDR3 is built from 17 residues. CDR3 residues: CASSLPSGGDTPYEQYF. CDR3 sequence (DNA): TGTGCCAGCAGTTTACCCTCGGGGGGGGACACGCCCTACGAGCAGTACTTC.

This clonotype showed up just a few times. This chain joins TRBV6-1 and TRBJ2-4; tentative D call: TRBD1 (5 bases). Trimming shortened V by 6 bases and J by 1 base, and 13 bases separated the two germline ends. This CDR3 is built from 15 residues. Germline assignment: CDR1 MNHNS and CDR2 SASEGT. The CDR3 reads CASSPRRAAKNIQYF. Here the CDR3 DNA reads TGTGCCAGCAGCCCTCGCAGGGCGGCCAAAAACATTCAGTACTTC.

This clonotype was seen more than once but under ten times. The chain couples TRBV12-3 or TRBV12-4 to TRBJ1-1, with 8 bases identical to TRBD1. The ends lost 0 bases at V and 0 bases at J; junction bases unmatched: 6. This CDR3 is 17 amino acids long. The CDR3 DNA is TGTGCCAGCAGTTTAGCATCGTGGACAGGGATGAACACTGAAGCTTTCTTT. It yields the protein CASSLASWTGMNTEAFF.

This clonotype has just a few counts. CDR3 DNA sequence: TGTGCCAGCAGTTTAGTCAGGGCCGGGGAGCTGTTTTTT. Translation: CASSLVRAGELFF. This chain connects TRBV27 to TRBJ2-2, with a possible D match to TRBD1 (5 bases). Germline V gene sequence: CDR1 MNHEY, CDR2 SMNVEV (reference sequence). The CDR3 is 13 residues long. V was clipped by 2 bases and J by 6 bases, with 7 bases between them.

This clonotype occurred a few times. The rearrangement joins TRBV5-1 to TRBJ2-7, with 8 bases that match TRBD1. Germline V CDR1 and CDR2: SGHRS, YFSETQ. CDR3 size: 15 residues. Trimming removed 4 bases from V and 0 bases from J; junction bases left unmatched: 6. This chain's CDR3 is CASSPQDRASYEQYF. CDR3 coding DNA: TGCGCCAGCAGCCCCCAGGACAGGGCCTCCTACGAGCAGTACTTC.

The rearrangement joins TRBV28 to TRBJ2-7; TRBD1 is a possible D gene (6 bases). Germline V gene data show CDR1 as MDHEN and CDR2 as SYDVKM. Trimming left V 5 bases short and J 3 bases short, with 20 bases between. This CDR3 spans 16 amino acids. CDR3 amino acids: CASSAGTLKGGYEQYF. The CDR3 DNA reads as TGTGCCAGCAGTGCCGGGACCTTAAAAGGGGGCTACGAGCAGTACTTC.

The V gene is TRBV6-1, the J gene TRBJ2-3, with D unresolved. The germline V gene encodes CDR1 MNHNS and CDR2 SASEGT. The CDR3 has 13 residues. Deletions cut 7 bases from V and 1 base from J, with 9 bases between. CDR3 sequence (DNA): TGTGCCAGCACTCAGCGTCGCACAGATACGCAGTATTTT. It codes for CASTQRRTDTQYF.

This clonotype has only a few counts. The chain joins TRBV5-1 to TRBJ2-5, with 10 positions matching TRBD1. V lost 4 bases, J lost 5 bases, and 8 bases stayed unmatched. This CDR3 contains 15 residues. The V gene's germline CDR1 is SGHRS and CDR2 YFSETQ. The CDR3 DNA sequence: TGCGCCAGCAGCCAGGGACAGGGGAAGTACGAGACCCAGTACTTC. Amino acid sequence: CASSQGQGKYETQYF.

This chain uses TRBV28 with TRBJ2-1, with D perhaps matching TRBD2 (7 bases). Germline CDR1 is MDHEN and CDR2 is SYDVKM. V lost 1 base, J lost 8 bases, and 21 bases lay in between. The CDR3 has 17 amino acids. For the CDR3, the DNA is TGTGCCAGCAGTTTATCCCCCTCCTCCGGGGGGCGGCATGAGCAGTTCTTC. Its protein is CASSLSPSSGGRHEQFF.

This clonotype was seen more than once but under ten times. V usage is TRBV19 and J usage is TRBJ2-2; 7 positions match TRBD2. Trimming cost V 3 bases and J 0 bases; bases outside gene matches: 1. The CDR3 has 15 residues. Per the germline V gene, CDR1 is LNHDA and CDR2 is SQIVND (reference sequence). This CDR3 is CASSILAANTGELFF. The CDR3 DNA reads as TGTGCCAGTAGTATTCTAGCGGCGAACACCGGGGAGCTGTTTTTT. The full variable domain, its missing parts supplied by reference TRBV19 and TRBJ2-2, is DGGITQSPKYLFRKEGQNVTLSCEQNLNHDAMYWYRQDPGQGLRLIYYSQIVNDFQKGDIAEGYSVSREKKESFPLTVTSAQKNPTAFYLCASSILAANTGELFFGEGSRLTVL.

This clonotype has more than one count but fewer than ten. The chain couples TRBV10-2 to TRBJ1-2; 9 bases are a match to TRBD1. Germline CDR1 and CDR2: WSHSY and SAAADI. V was clipped by 6 bases and J by 4 bases; unmatched bases: 9. The CDR3 totals 15 residues. CDR3 in amino acids: CASRPQGAGTYGYTF. The CDR3 DNA follows: TGCGCCAGCAGACCACAGGGGGCTGGTACCTATGGCTACACCTTC.

Of note for this clonotype: This clone may be a read error of a much larger clone one base away. V and J are TRBV5-1 and TRBJ2-1; TRBD2 is a possible D gene (6 bases). The J call is uncertain, as TRBJ2-7 better fits the DNA end. The CDR3 length is 15 residues. From germline, CDR1 is SGHRS and CDR2 YFSETQ. The CDR3 region is CASSLDGGVYNEQYF. The CDR3 nucleotides read TGCGCCAGCAGCTTGGATGGCGGGGTCTACAATGAGCAGTACTTC.

The chain combines TRBV12-3 or TRBV12-4 with TRBJ2-2; the match to TRBD1 covers 9 bases. The CDR3 covers 16 residues. Trimming removed 6 bases from V and 3 bases from J; junction bases left unmatched: 8. CDR3 amino acids: CASSRRDRADTGELFF. In DNA, the CDR3 is TGTGCCAGCAGCCGCCGGGACAGGGCGGACACCGGGGAGCTGTTTTTT.

This clonotype was picked up many times. The V call is TRBV7-9, the J call TRBJ2-3; 8 nucleotides agree with TRBD1. Unmatched junction bases numbered 6, after V lost 3 bases and J lost 4 bases. The length of the CDR3 is 15 residues. Germline CDR1 is SEHNR and CDR2 is FQNEAQ (reference sequence). CDR3 sequence (DNA): TGTGCCAGCAGCTTGACAGACAGGGGCGCAGATACGCAGTATTTT. It is translated as CASSLTDRGADTQYF.

The chain employs TRBV7-9 and TRBJ1-1; possible D gene TRBD1, 5 bases. The CDR3 totals 15 residues. Germline CDR1 SEHNR, CDR2 FQNEAQ (reference sequence). With 1 base removed from V and 3 bases from J, the gap between germline ends came to 12 bases. The CDR3 loop reads CASSLGLREDTEAFF. CDR3 in DNA: TGTGCCAGCAGCTTAGGTCTCAGGGAGGACACTGAAGCTTTCTTT.